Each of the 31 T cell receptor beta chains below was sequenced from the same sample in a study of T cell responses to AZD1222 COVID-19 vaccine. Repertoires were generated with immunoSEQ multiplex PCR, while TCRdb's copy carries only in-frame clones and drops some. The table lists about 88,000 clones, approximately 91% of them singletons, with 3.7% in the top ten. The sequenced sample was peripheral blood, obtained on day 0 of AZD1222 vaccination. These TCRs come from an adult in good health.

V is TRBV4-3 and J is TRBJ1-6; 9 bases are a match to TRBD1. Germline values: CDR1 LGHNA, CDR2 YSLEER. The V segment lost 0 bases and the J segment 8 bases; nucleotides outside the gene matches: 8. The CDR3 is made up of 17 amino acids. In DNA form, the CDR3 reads TGCGCCAGCAGCCAAGACTACAGGGGGCTATTGGATTCACCCCTCCACTTT. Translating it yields CASSQDYRGLLDSPLHF.

The CDR3 DNA reads as TGTGCCAGCAGTCAGCGGACAGGGCAGACCTACGAGCAGTACTTC. It translates to CASSQRTGQTYEQYF. The chain uses TRBV28 and TRBJ2-7, with 8 bases matching TRBD1. The CDR3 is 15 amino acids. J lost 2 bases, V lost 5 bases, and 8 bases had no gene match. Per the germline V gene, CDR1 is MDHEN and CDR2 is SYDVKM.

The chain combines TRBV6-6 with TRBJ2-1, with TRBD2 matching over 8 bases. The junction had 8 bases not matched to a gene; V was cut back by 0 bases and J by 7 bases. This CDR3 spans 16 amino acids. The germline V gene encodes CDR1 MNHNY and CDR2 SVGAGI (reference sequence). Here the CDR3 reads CASSYSGRGGLNEQFF. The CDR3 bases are TGTGCCAGCAGTTACTCAGGCCGCGGGGGGTTGAATGAGCAGTTCTTC.

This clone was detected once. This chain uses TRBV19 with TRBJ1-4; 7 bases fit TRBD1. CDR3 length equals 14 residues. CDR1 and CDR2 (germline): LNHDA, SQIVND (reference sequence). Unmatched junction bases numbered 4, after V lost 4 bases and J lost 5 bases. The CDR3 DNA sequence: TGTGCCAGTAGTACCGGGACAGTGAATGAAAAACTGTTTTTT. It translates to CASSTGTVNEKLFF.

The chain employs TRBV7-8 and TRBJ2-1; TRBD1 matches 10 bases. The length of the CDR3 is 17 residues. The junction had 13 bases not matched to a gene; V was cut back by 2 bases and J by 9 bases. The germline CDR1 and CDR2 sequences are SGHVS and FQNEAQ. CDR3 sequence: CASSLPNRDRGKAEQFF. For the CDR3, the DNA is TGTGCCAGCAGCTTACCGAACCGGGACAGGGGAAAGGCTGAGCAGTTCTTC.

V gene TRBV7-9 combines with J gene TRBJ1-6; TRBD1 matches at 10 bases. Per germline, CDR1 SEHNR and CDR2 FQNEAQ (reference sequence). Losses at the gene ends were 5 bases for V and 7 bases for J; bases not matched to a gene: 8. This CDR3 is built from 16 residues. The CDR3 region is CASSRGTGEWNSPLHF. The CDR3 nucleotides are TGTGCCAGCAGCAGAGGGACAGGGGAGTGGAATTCACCCCTCCACTTT.

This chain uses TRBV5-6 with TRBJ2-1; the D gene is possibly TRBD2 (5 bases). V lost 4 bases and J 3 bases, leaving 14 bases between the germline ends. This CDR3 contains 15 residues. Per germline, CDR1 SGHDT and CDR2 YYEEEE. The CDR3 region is CASSPGIGDYNEQFF. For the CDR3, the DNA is TGTGCCAGCAGCCCCGGGATTGGGGACTACAATGAGCAGTTCTTC.

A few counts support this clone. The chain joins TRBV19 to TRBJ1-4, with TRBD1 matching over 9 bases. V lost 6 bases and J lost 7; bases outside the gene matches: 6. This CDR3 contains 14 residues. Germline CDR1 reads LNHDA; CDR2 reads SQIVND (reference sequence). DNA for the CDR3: TGTGCCAGTAGGGAACAGGGGGCGACTGAAAAACTGTTTTTT. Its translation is CASREQGATEKLFF.

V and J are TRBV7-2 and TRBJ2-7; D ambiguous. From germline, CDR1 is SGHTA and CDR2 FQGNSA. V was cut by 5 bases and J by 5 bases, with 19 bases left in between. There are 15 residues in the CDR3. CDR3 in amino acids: CASSLGAAPLNEQYF. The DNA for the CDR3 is TGTGCCAGCAGCCTGGGTGCCGCCCCTTTGAACGAGCAGTACTTC.

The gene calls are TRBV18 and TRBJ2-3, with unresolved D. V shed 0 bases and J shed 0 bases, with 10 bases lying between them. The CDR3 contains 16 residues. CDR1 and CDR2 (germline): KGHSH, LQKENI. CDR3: CASSPPLFASTDTQYF. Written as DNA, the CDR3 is TGTGCCAGCTCACCACCGTTGTTTGCTAGCACAGATACGCAGTATTTT.

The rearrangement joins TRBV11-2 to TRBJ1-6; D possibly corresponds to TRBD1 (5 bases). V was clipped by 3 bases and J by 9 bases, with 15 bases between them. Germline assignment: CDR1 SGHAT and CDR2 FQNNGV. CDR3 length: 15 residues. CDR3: CASSFGGTGASPLHF. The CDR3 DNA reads TGTGCCAGCAGCTTCGGAGGGACGGGTGCTTCACCCCTCCACTTT.

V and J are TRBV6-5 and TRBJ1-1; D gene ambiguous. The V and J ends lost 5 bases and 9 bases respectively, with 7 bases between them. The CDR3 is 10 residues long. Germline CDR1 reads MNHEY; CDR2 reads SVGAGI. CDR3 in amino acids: CASSQNKAFF. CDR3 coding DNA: TGTGCCAGCAGTCAAAATAAAGCTTTCTTT.

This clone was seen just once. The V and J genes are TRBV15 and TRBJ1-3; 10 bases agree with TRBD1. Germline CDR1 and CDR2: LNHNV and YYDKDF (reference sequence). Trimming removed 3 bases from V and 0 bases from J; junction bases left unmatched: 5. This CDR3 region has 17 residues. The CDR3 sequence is CATSRPGQGISGNTIYF. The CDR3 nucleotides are TGTGCCACCAGCAGGCCGGGACAGGGGATCTCTGGAAACACCATATATTTT.

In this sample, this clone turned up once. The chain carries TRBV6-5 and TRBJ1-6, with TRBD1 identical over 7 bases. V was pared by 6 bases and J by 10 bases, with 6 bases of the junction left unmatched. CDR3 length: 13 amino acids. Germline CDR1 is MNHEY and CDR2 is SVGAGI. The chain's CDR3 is CASRGQDWSPLHF. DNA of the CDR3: TGTGCCAGCAGAGGACAGGATTGGTCACCCCTCCACTTT.

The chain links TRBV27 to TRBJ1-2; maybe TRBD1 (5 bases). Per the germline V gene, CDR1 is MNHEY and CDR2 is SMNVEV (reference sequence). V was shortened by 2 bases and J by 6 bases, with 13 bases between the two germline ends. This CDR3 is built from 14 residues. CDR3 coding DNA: TGTGCCAGCAGTTTACAGGGCCGGGGTGATGGCTACACCTTC. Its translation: CASSLQGRGDGYTF.

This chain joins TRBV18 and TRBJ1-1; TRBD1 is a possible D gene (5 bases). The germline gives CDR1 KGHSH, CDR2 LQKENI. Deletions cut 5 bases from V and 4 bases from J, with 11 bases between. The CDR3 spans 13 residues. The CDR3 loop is CASSSDRSTEAFF. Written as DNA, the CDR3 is TGTGCCAGCTCATCCGACAGAAGCACTGAAGCTTTCTTT.

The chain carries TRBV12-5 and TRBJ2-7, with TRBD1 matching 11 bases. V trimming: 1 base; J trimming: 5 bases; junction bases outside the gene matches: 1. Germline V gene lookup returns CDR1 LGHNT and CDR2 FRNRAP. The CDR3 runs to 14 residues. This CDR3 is CASGLGDRGDEQYF. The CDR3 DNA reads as TGTGCTAGTGGTTTGGGGGACAGGGGGGACGAGCAGTACTTC. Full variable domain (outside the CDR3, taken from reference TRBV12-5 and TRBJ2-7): DARVTQTPRHKVTEMGQEVTMRCQPILGHNTVFWYRQTMMQGLELLAYFRNRAPLDDSGMPKDRFSAEMPDATLATLKIQPSEPRDSAVYFCASGLGDRGDEQYFGPGTRLTVT.

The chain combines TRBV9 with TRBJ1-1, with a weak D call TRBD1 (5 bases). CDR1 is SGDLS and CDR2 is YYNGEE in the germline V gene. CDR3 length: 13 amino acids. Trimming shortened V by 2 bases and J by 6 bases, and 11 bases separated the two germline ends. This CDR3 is CASSVTWGAEAFF. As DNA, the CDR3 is TGTGCCAGCAGCGTGACGTGGGGGGCTGAAGCTTTCTTT.

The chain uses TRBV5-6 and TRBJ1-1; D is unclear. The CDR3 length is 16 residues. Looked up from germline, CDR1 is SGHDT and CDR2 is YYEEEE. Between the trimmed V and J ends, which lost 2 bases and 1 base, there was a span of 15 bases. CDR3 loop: CASSLRSGATNTEAFF. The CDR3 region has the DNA TGTGCCAGCAGCTTACGTTCGGGAGCGACGAACACTGAAGCTTTCTTT.

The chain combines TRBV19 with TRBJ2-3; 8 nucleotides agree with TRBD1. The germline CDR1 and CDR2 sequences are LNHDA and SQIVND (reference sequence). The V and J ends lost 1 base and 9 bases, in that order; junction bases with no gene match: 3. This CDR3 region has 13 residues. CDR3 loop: CASSIGDRITQYF. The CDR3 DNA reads TGTGCCAGTAGTATAGGGGACAGGATCACGCAGTATTTT.

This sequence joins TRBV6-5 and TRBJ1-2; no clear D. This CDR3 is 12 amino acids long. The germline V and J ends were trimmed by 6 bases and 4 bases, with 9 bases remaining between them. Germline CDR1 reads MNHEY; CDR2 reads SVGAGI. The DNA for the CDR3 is TGTGCCAGCAGAACACCTCTCTATGGCTACACCTTC. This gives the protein CASRTPLYGYTF.

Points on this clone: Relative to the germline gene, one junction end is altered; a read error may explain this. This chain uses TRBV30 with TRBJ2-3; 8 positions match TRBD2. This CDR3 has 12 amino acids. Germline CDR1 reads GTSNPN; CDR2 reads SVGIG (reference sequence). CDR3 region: CAWSVTGRGAHF. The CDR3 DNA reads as TGTGCCTGGAGTGTTACTGGGCGGGGGGCCCATTTT.

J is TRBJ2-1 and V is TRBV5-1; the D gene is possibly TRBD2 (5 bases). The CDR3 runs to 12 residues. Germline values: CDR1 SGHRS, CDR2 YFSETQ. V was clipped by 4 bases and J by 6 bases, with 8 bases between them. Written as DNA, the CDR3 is TGCGCCAGCAGCGCACGGGGCAATGAGCAGTTCTTC. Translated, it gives CASSARGNEQFF. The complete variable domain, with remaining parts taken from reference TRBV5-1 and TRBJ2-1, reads KAGVTQTPRYLIKTRGQQVTLSCSPISGHRSVSWYQQTPGQGLQFLFEYFSETQRNKGNFPGRFSGRQFSNSRSEMNVSTLELGDSALYLCASSARGNEQFFGPGTRLTVL.

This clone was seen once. CDR3 residues: CASSPSSILGYGYTF. The CDR3 DNA follows: TGTGCCAGCAGCCCCTCGTCGATCCTGGGCTATGGCTACACCTTC. The chain combines TRBV7-8 with TRBJ1-2, with unresolved D. Per germline, CDR1 SGHVS and CDR2 FQNEAQ. The CDR3 runs to 15 residues. V lost 5 bases, J lost 4 bases, and 17 bases lay in between.

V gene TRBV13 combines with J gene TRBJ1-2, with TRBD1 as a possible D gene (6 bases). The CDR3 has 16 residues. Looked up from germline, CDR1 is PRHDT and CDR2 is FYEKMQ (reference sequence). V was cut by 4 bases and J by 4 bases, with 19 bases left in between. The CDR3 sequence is CASSSGQHHHIYGYTF. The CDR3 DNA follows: TGTGCCAGCAGCTCAGGACAGCATCATCACATCTATGGCTACACCTTC. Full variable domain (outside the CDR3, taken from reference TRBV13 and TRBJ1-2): AAGVIQSPRHLIKEKRETATLKCYPIPRHDTVYWYQQGPGQDPQFLISFYEKMQSDKGSIPDRFSAQQFSDYHSELNMSSLELGDSALYFCASSSGQHHHIYGYTFGSGTRLTVV.

CDR3 sequence (DNA): TGTGCCACCAGCAGAGATGTGACGGTGGGACCTAACTATGGCTACACCTTC. Translating it yields CATSRDVTVGPNYGYTF. The chain uses TRBV15 and TRBJ1-2; D might be TRBD1 (5 bases). CDR1 LNHNV and CDR2 YYDKDF come from the germline V gene (reference sequence). Trimming stripped 0 bases from V and 0 bases from J, with 14 bases between. The CDR3 has 17 residues.

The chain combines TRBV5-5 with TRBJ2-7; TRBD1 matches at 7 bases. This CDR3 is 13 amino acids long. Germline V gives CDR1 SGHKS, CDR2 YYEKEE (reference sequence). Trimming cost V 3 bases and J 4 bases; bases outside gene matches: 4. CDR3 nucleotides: TGTGCCAGCAGCTCCTCGACAGGGTACGAGCAGTACTTC. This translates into CASSSSTGYEQYF.

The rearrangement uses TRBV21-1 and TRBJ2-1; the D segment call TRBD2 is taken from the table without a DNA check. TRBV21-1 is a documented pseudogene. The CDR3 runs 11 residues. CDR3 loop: CASSNSGEQFF. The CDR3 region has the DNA TGTGCCAGCAGCAATAGCGGGGAGCAGTTCTTC.

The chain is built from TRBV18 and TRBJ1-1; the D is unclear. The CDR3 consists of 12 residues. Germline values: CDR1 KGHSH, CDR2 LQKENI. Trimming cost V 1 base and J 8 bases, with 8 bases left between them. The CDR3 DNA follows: TGTGCCAGCTCACCACGGTCTGGGGAAGCTTTCTTT. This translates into CASSPRSGEAFF.

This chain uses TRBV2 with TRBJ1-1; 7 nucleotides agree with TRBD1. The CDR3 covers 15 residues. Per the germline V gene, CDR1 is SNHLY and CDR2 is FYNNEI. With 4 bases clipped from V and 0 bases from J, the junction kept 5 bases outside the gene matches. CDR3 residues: CASSGRDSLNTEAFF. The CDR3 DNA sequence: TGTGCCAGCAGTGGCAGGGACAGCCTGAACACTGAAGCTTTCTTT. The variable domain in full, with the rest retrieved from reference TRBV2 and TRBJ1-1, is EPEVTQTPSHQVTQMGQEVILRCVPISNHLYFYWYRQILGQKVEFLVSFYNNEISEKSEIFDDQFSVERPDGSNFTLKIRSTKLEDSAMYFCASSGRDSLNTEAFFGQGTRLTVV.

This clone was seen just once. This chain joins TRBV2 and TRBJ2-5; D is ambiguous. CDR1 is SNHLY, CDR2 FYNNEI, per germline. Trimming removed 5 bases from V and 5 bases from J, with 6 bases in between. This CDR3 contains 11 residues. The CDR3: CASSSVETQYF. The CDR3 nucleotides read TGTGCCAGCAGTTCCGTGGAGACCCAGTACTTC.